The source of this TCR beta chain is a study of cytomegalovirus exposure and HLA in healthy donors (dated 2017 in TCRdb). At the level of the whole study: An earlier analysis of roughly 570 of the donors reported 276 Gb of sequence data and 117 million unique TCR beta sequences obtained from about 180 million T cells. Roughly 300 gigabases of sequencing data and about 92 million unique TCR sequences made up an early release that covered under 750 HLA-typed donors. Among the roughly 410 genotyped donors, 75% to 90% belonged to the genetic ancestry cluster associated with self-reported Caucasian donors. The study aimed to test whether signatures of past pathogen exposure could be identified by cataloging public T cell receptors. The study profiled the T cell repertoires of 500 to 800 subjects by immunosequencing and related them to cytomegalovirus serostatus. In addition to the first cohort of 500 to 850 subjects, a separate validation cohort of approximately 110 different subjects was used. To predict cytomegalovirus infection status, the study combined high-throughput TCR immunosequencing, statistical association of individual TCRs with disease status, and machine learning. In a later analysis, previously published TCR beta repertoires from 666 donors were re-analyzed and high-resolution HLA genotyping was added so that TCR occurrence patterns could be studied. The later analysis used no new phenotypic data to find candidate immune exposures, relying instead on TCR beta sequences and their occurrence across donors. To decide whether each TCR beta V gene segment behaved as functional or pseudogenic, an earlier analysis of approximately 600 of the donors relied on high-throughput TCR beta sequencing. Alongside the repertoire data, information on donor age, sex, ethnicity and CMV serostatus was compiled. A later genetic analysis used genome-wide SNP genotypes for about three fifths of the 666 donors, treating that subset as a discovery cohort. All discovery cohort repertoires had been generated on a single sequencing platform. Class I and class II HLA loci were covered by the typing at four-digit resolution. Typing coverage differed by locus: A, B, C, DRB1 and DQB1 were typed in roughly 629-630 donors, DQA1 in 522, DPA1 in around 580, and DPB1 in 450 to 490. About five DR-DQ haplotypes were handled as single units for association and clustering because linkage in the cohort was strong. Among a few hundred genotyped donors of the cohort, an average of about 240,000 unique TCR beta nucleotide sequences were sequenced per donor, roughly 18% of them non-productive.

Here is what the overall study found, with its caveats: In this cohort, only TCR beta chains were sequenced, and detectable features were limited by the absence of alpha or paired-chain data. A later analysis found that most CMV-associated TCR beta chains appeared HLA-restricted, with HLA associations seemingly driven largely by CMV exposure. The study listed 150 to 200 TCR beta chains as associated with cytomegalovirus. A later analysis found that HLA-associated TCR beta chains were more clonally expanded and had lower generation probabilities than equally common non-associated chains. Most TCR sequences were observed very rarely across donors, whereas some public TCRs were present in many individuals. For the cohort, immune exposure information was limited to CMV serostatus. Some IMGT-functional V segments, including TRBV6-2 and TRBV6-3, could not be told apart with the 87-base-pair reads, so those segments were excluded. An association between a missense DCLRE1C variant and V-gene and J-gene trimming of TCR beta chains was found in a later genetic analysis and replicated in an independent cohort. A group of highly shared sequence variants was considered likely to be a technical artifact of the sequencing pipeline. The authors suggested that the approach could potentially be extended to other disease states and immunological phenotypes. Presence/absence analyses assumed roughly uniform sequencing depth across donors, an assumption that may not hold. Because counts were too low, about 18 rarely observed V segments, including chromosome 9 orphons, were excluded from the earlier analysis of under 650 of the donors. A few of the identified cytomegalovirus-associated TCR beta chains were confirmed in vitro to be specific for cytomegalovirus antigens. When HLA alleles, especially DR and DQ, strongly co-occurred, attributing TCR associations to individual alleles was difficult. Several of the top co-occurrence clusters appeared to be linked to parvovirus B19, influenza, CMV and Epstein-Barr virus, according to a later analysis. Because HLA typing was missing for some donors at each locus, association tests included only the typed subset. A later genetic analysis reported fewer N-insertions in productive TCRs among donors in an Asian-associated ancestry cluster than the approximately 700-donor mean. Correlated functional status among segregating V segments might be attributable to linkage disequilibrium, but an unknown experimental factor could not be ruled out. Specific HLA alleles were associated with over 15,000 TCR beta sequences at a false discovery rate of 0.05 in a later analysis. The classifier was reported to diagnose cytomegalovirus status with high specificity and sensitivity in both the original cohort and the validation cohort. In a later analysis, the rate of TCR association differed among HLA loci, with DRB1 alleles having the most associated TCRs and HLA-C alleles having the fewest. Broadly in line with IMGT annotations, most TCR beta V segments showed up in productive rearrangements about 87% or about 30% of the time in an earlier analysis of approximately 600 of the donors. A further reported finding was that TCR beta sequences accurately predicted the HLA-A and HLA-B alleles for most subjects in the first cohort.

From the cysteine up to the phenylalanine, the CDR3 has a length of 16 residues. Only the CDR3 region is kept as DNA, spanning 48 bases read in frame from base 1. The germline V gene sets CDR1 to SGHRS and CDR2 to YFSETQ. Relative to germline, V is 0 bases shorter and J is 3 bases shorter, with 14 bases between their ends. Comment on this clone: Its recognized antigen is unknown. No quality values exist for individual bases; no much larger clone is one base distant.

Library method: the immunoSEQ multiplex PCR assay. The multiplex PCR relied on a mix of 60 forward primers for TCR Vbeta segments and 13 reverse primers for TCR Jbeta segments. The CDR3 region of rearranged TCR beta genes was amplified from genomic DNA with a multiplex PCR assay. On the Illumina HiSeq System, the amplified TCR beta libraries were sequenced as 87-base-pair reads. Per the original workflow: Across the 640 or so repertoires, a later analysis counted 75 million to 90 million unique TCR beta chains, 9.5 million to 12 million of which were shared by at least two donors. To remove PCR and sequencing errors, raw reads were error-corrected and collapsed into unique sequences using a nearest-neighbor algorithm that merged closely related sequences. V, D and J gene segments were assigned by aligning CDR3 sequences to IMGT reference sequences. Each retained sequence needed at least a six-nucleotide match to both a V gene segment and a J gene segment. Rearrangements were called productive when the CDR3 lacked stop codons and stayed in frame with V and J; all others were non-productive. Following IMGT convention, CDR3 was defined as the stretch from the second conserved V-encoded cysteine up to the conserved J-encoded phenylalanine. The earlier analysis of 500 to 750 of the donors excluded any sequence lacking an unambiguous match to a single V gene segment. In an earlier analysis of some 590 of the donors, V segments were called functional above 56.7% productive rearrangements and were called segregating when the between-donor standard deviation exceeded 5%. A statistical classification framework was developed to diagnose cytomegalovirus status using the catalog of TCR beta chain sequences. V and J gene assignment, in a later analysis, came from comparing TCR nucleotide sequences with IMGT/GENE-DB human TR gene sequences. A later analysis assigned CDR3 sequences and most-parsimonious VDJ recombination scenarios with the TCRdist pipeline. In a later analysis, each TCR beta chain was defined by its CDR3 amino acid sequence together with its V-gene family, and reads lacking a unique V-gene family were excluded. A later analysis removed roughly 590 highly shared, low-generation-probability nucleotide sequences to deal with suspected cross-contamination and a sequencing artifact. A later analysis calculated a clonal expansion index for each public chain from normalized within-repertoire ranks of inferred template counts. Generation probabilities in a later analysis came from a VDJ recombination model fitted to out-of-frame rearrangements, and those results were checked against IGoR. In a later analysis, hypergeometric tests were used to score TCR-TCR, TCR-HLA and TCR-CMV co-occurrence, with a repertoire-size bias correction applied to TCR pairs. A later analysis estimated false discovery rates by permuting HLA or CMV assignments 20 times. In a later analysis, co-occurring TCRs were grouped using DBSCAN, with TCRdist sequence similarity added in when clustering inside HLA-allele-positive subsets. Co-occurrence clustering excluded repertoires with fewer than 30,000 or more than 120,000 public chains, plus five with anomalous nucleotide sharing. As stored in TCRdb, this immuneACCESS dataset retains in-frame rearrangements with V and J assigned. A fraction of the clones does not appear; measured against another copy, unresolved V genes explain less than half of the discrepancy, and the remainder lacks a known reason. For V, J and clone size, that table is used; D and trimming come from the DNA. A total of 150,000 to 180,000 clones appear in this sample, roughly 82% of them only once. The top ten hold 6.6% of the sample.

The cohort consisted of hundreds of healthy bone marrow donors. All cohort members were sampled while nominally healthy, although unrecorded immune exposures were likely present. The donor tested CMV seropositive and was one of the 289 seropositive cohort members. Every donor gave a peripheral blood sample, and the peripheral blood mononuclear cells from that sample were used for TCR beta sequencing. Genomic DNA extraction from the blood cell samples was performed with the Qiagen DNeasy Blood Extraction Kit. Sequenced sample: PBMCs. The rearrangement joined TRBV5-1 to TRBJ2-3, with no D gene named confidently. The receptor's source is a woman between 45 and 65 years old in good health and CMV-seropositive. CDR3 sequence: CASSLGGEFWTDTQYF. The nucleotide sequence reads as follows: TGCGCCAGCAGCTTGGGAGGAGAATTTTGGACAGATACGCAGTATTTT.